The 21 T cell receptor beta chains reported below all come from one sample, sequenced in a study of long-term antiretroviral therapy in people with HIV. Sequencing used immunoSEQ v3.0 at survey level. The data were produced by immunoSEQ multiplex PCR, yet TCRdb's version contains in-frame clones alone and is incomplete. The sample holds some 25,000 clones, roughly 80% seen once. The starting material was unsorted PBMCs, obtained 0.7 years before starting antiretroviral therapy. Receptors originate from a man under 40 with HIV.

V usage is TRBV13 and J usage is TRBJ1-2; TRBD1 matches at 7 bases. CDR1 and CDR2 (germline): PRHDT, FYEKMQ (reference sequence). Trimming at V came to 3 bases and at J to 4 bases, leaving 11 bases not matched to a gene. The CDR3 is 16 amino acids. CDR3 in DNA: TGTGCCAGCAGCTTCCGAGGGGCAGGGGGGCCCTATGGCTACACCTTC. This sequence encodes CASSFRGAGGPYGYTF.

This chain connects TRBV19 to TRBJ1-2; 7 bases agree with TRBD1. CDR3 size: 14 residues. Germline-derived CDR1 and CDR2 are LNHDA and SQIVND (reference sequence). The V segment lost 5 bases and the J segment 3 bases; nucleotides outside the gene matches: 6. The CDR3 bases are TGTGCCAGTAGTTTCTCCGGGACAGACTATGGCTACACCTTC. This encodes CASSFSGTDYGYTF.

The rearrangement joins TRBV23-1 to TRBJ2-2, with 7 bases aligning to TRBD1. Being an ORF, TRBV23-1 has a function that is uncertain. V shed 8 bases and J 3 bases; nucleotides not matched to a gene: 15. The CDR3 spans 17 residues. The CDR3 is CASPNGPRDRYTGELFF. The CDR3 DNA follows: TGCGCCAGCCCGAATGGACCCCGGGACAGATACACCGGGGAGCTGTTTTTT.

The V and J genes are TRBV20-1 and TRBJ1-2; TRBD1 matches 9 bases. Per the germline V gene, CDR1 is DFQATT and CDR2 is SNEGSKA (reference sequence). The CDR3 is 11 residues long. V lost 7 bases and J lost 8; bases outside the gene matches: 5. The CDR3 region has the DNA TGCAGTGTCGCGACAGGGGGAGGCTACACCTTC. It yields the protein CSVATGGGYTF.

The rearrangement joins TRBV6-5 to TRBJ1-2, with D possibly being TRBD1 (5 bases). The CDR3 totals 14 residues. V lost 4 bases and J 4 bases, leaving 13 bases between the germline ends. Germline values: CDR1 MNHEY, CDR2 SVGAGI. CDR3 residues: CASSLGGGLYGYTF. In DNA, the CDR3 is TGTGCCAGCAGTTTGGGTGGGGGTCTCTATGGCTACACCTTC.

This clone was picked up a small number of times. The J gene is TRBJ2-7, the V gene TRBV19, with D perhaps being TRBD1 or TRBD2 (6 bases each). The CDR3 is 12 amino acids. From germline, CDR1 is LNHDA and CDR2 SQIVND (reference sequence). V lost 3 bases and J lost 9, with 12 bases in between. The CDR3 nucleotides are TGTGCCAGTAGTATGAAGGGGGGAGGGCAGTACTTC. Its protein product is CASSMKGGGQYF.

The genes are TRBV30 and TRBJ1-1; no definite D call. V gave up 0 bases and J gave up 5 bases, with 10 bases separating them. The CDR3 spans 13 residues. Germline V gene data show CDR1 as GTSNPN and CDR2 as SVGIG (reference sequence). CDR3 bases: TGTGCCTGGAGTGTAGCAGTAAATACTGAAGCTTTCTTT. Its protein product is CAWSVAVNTEAFF.

This clone was observed once. V usage is TRBV9 and J usage is TRBJ1-4; D might be TRBD1 (5 bases). The CDR3 consists of 13 residues. Trimming removed 5 bases from V and 8 bases from J, with 13 bases in between. Looked up from germline, CDR1 is SGDLS and CDR2 is YYNGEE. For the CDR3, the DNA is TGTGCCAGCAGTCAGGGTGCGTGGGAAAAACTGTTTTTT. Its translation is CASSQGAWEKLFF. The entire variable domain, with the rest obtained from reference TRBV9 and TRBJ1-4, is as follows: DSGVTQTPKHLITATGQRVTLRCSPRSGDLSVYWYQQSLDQGLQFLIQYYNGEERAKGNILERFSAQQFPDLHSELNLSSLELGDSALYFCASSQGAWEKLFFGSGTQLSVL.

The gene calls are TRBV29-1 and TRBJ1-1; D possibly corresponds to TRBD1 (5 bases). The CDR3 totals 12 residues. Germline lookup yields CDR1 SQVTM and CDR2 ANQGSEA. V shed 4 bases and J shed 4 bases, with 10 bases lying between them. CDR3 sequence (DNA): TGCAGCGTTGTTGGAGGGGCCACTGAAGCTTTCTTT. As protein: CSVVGGATEAFF.

The chain recombines TRBV5-1 with TRBJ2-5; D possibly corresponds to TRBD2 (6 bases). V was cut by 6 bases and J by 1 base, with 13 bases left in between. The CDR3 length is 14 residues. Per germline, CDR1 SGHRS and CDR2 YFSETQ. The CDR3 sequence: CASTLDGGQETQYF. The CDR3 DNA sequence: TGCGCCAGCACCCTGGACGGGGGCCAAGAGACCCAGTACTTC.

This clone appeared a single time. Additional DNA sequences in this sample encode the identical CDR3. V is TRBV15 and J is TRBJ2-5; 8 nucleotides line up with TRBD2. CDR3 length equals 15 residues. V shed 1 base and J 2 bases; nucleotides not matched to a gene: 3. The germline V gene has CDR1 LNHNV and CDR2 YYDKDF (reference sequence). In DNA, the CDR3 is TGTGCCACCAGCAGAGGCGGGGGGATTCAAGAGACCCAGTACTTC. This encodes CATSRGGGIQETQYF.

This clone is labeled medium-sized (0.01 to 0.1%). This chain uses TRBV2 with TRBJ2-7, with a tentative D call TRBD1 (6 bases). Trimming pared 2 bases from V and 0 bases from J, leaving 11 bases between. CDR3 length: 15 residues. Germline CDR1 is SNHLY and CDR2 is FYNNEI. The CDR3 sequence is CASSERQDSSYEQYF. The CDR3 nucleotides read TGTGCCAGCAGTGAAAGACAGGATAGCTCCTACGAGCAGTACTTC.

CDR3 sequence: CASTFINQPQHF. The CDR3 DNA is TGTGCCAGCACCTTCATCAATCAGCCCCAGCATTTT. The chain is built from TRBV28 and TRBJ1-5; the D is unclear. Germline lookup yields CDR1 MDHEN and CDR2 SYDVKM. V was cut by 7 bases and J by 3 bases, with 7 bases left in between. The CDR3 has 12 residues.

The V gene is TRBV9, the J gene TRBJ2-7, with 9 nucleotides matching TRBD2. In germline, CDR1 is SGDLS, CDR2 YYNGEE. Trimming took 0 bases from V and 2 from J; bases not matched to a gene: 3. The CDR3 is 15 residues long. In DNA, the CDR3 is TGTGCCAGCAGCGTAGGACTAGCGGCACCCTACGAGCAGTACTTC. It encodes CASSVGLAAPYEQYF.

The chain uses TRBV5-1 and TRBJ2-3; possibly TRBD2 for D (5 bases). Looked up from germline, CDR1 is SGHRS and CDR2 is YFSETQ. Trimming left V 0 bases short and J 1 base short, with 12 bases between. CDR3 length: 16 amino acids. CDR3 residues: CASSLGVSAGTDTQYF. CDR3 DNA sequence: TGCGCCAGCAGCTTGGGGGTTAGCGCGGGCACAGATACGCAGTATTTT.

The chain is built from TRBV7-6 and TRBJ2-1; 10 bases fit TRBD2. CDR1 is SGHVS, CDR2 FNYEAQ, per germline. Germline trimming cut 4 bases from V and 2 bases from J; bases unmatched to any gene: 5. The CDR3 is made up of 16 amino acids. CDR3 in DNA: TGTGCCAGCAGCTCACCTAGCGGGAGAACCTACAATGAGCAGTTCTTC. The encoded protein is CASSSPSGRTYNEQFF.

This sequence joins TRBV30 and TRBJ1-5; 7 bases fit TRBD1. Germline CDR1 is GTSNPN and CDR2 is SVGIG (reference sequence). The CDR3 is 17 amino acids. V lost 0 bases, J lost 4 bases, and 12 bases stayed unmatched. The CDR3 DNA sequence: TGTGCCTGGAGTGTAGGCCCGGACAGGTACAGAAATCAGCCCCAGCATTTT. Amino acid sequence: CAWSVGPDRYRNQPQHF.

This chain links TRBV2 with TRBJ1-5; D possibly corresponds to TRBD1 (6 bases). This CDR3 has 15 amino acids. Germline CDR1 SNHLY, CDR2 FYNNEI. V was clipped by 4 bases and J by 2 bases, with 12 bases between them. In DNA, the CDR3 is TGTGCCAGCAGTGCGGACAGCTACGGCAATCAGCCCCAGCATTTT. Its protein is CASSADSYGNQPQHF.

The gene calls are TRBV19 and TRBJ1-1, with a possible D match to TRBD1 (5 bases). With 7 bases removed from V and 3 bases from J, the gap between germline ends came to 12 bases. The CDR3 spans 13 residues. Per the germline V gene, CDR1 is LNHDA and CDR2 is SQIVND (reference sequence). This CDR3 reads CASNAGSYTEAFF. In nucleotides, the CDR3 is TGTGCCAGTAATGCAGGGAGTTACACTGAAGCTTTCTTT.

This clone was counted a few times. This chain joins TRBV7-6 and TRBJ1-1, with TRBD1 as a possible D gene (5 bases). The CDR3 extends over 14 amino acids. Deletions cut 5 bases from V and 0 bases from J, with 10 bases between. Per germline, CDR1 SGHVS and CDR2 FNYEAQ. CDR3 in amino acids: CASSATAMNTEAFF. Here the CDR3 DNA reads TGTGCCAGCAGCGCGACAGCTATGAACACTGAAGCTTTCTTT.

This clone was seen just once. The chain recombines TRBV5-4 with TRBJ2-7, with unresolved D. The CDR3 is 11 residues long. Between the trimmed V and J ends, which lost 2 bases and 7 bases, there was a span of 7 bases. Germline values: CDR1 SGHNT, CDR2 YYREEE (reference sequence). The CDR3 nucleotides are TGTGCCAGCAGCTTTGAATCGGAGCAGTACTTC. Protein product: CASSFESEQYF.